A single sample gave rise to the 30 T cell receptor beta chains below, sequenced in a study of cytomegalovirus exposure and HLA in healthy donors. TCRdb's copy holds only in-frame clones and misses some; the assay was immunoSEQ multiplex PCR. The sample lists about 360,000 clones; about nine tenths were seen once. The sample consisted of PBMCs. Receptor source: a woman aged 18-35 years in good health and CMV-seronegative.

The gene calls are TRBV29-1 and TRBJ1-1; D gene unclear. The germline V gene has CDR1 SQVTM and CDR2 ANQGSEA. Trimming took 8 bases from V and 1 from J, leaving 20 bases between them. There are 15 residues in the CDR3. The CDR3 coding sequence is TGCAGCCTAAGCCGATCGAGAGGGAGGAACACTGAAGCTTTCTTT. It yields the protein CSLSRSRGRNTEAFF.

The chain uses TRBV5-1 and TRBJ2-1; TRBD2 matches 13 bases. This CDR3 region has 17 residues. The ends lost 1 base at V and 5 bases at J; junction bases unmatched: 6. CDR1 is SGHRS and CDR2 is YFSETQ in the germline V gene. The CDR3 DNA follows: TGCGCCAGCAGCTTGAGAACTAGCGGGAGGGCCGACAATGAGCAGTTCTTC. Translation: CASSLRTSGRADNEQFF.

The chain combines TRBV30 with TRBJ2-7; the match to TRBD1 covers 8 bases. Trimming at V came to 4 bases and at J to 0 bases, leaving 2 bases not matched to a gene. The germline V gene has CDR1 GTSNPN and CDR2 SVGIG (reference sequence). The CDR3 loop spans 13 amino acids. CDR3 residues: CAWMDRDSYEQYF. Here the CDR3 DNA reads TGTGCCTGGATGGACAGGGACTCCTACGAGCAGTACTTC.

The chain links TRBV18 to TRBJ1-1; 10 nucleotides line up with TRBD1. V lost 5 bases, J lost 5 bases, and 11 bases stayed unmatched. CDR1 is KGHSH, CDR2 LQKENI, per germline. CDR3 length: 16 amino acids. CDR3 bases: TGTGCCAGCTCATCCCAGACAGGGGGCAGTGGGACTGAAGCTTTCTTT. This encodes CASSSQTGGSGTEAFF.

The chain couples TRBV15 to TRBJ2-1; 9 bases align to TRBD2. V lost 5 bases, J lost 6 bases, and 5 bases stayed unmatched. Germline V gene data show CDR1 as LNHNV and CDR2 as YYDKDF (reference sequence). This CDR3 has 14 residues. The CDR3 nucleotides are TGTGCCACCAGCGCGCGTAGCGGGGGCAATGAGCAGTTCTTC. Its translation: CATSARSGGNEQFF.

The V and J genes are TRBV10-3 and TRBJ2-3; D is ambiguous. CDR1 ENHRY and CDR2 SYGVKD come from the germline V gene. CDR3 length equals 12 residues. Between the trimmed V and J ends, which lost 4 bases and 5 bases, there was a span of 7 bases. Here the CDR3 reads CAISASEDTQYF. The CDR3 region has the DNA TGTGCCATCAGTGCCAGCGAAGATACGCAGTATTTT.

The chain carries TRBV27 and TRBJ2-7; D possibly corresponds to TRBD1 (5 bases). CDR1 and CDR2 from the germline V gene are MNHEY and SMNVEV (reference sequence). Trimming cost V 2 bases and J 5 bases, with 10 bases left between them. The CDR3 contains 13 residues. CDR3 protein: CASSLGANHEQYF. In nucleotides, the CDR3 is TGTGCCAGCAGTTTAGGGGCGAACCACGAGCAGTACTTC.

The gene calls are TRBV19 and TRBJ2-7; 7 nucleotides align to TRBD1. CDR1 LNHDA and CDR2 SQIVND come from the germline V gene (reference sequence). Germline trimming cut 4 bases from V and 1 base from J; bases unmatched to any gene: 7. The CDR3 has 15 residues. This CDR3 is CASSTGGEGSYEQYF. In nucleotides, the CDR3 is TGTGCCAGTAGTACAGGGGGAGAGGGGTCCTACGAGCAGTACTTC.

This chain connects TRBV6-1 to TRBJ2-7; the match to TRBD1 covers 11 bases. The CDR3 loop spans 15 amino acids. Trimming took 1 base from V and 3 from J; bases not matched to a gene: 2. Germline V gene lookup returns CDR1 MNHNS and CDR2 SASEGT. The CDR3 here is CASSEVGQGDYEQYF. The DNA of the CDR3 is TGTGCCAGCAGTGAAGTGGGACAGGGGGACTACGAGCAGTACTTC.

The V call is TRBV6-1, the J call TRBJ1-1; D not certain. This CDR3 comprises 13 residues. V was clipped by 0 bases and J by 4 bases, with 6 bases between them. Germline CDR1 reads MNHNS; CDR2 reads SASEGT. This CDR3 is CASSEAAVTEAFF. The CDR3 bases are TGTGCCAGCAGTGAAGCGGCAGTCACTGAAGCTTTCTTT.

The chain has TRBV9 and TRBJ1-1, with D possibly being TRBD1 (6 bases). The germline V and J ends were trimmed by 0 bases and 6 bases, with 15 bases remaining between them. CDR1 and CDR2 (germline): SGDLS, YYNGEE. This CDR3 is 15 amino acids long. The CDR3 loop is CASSVAGGARAEAFF. CDR3 bases: TGTGCCAGCAGCGTAGCTGGGGGGGCAAGGGCTGAAGCTTTCTTT.

The chain employs TRBV27 and TRBJ1-2; D may be TRBD1 (6 bases). The V gene's germline CDR1 is MNHEY and CDR2 SMNVEV (reference sequence). Trimming took off 5 bases at V and 9 bases at J, with 16 bases between the two ends. This CDR3 has 13 amino acids. The DNA for the CDR3 is TGTGCCAGCAGTACCGGGACAATTGGTCGCTACACCTTC. It encodes CASSTGTIGRYTF.

This chain connects TRBV29-1 to TRBJ2-1, with TRBD1 matching 7 bases. The CDR3 spans 15 residues. Germline CDR1 SQVTM, CDR2 ANQGSEA. V was clipped by 7 bases and J by 8 bases; unmatched bases: 17. CDR3 in amino acids: CSAKPTGPSTHEQFF. In DNA form, the CDR3 reads TGCAGCGCAAAGCCGACAGGGCCCTCTACCCATGAGCAGTTCTTC.

The rearrangement joins TRBV4-2 to TRBJ1-2; perhaps TRBD1 as D (5 bases). The germline gives CDR1 LGHNA, CDR2 YNFKEQ. V was clipped by 3 bases and J by 4 bases, with 15 bases between them. The CDR3 runs 15 residues. CDR3 protein: CASSQAGEEAYGYTF. As DNA, the CDR3 is TGTGCCAGCAGCCAGGCGGGGGAGGAGGCCTATGGCTACACCTTC.

The table lists this clone with a few counts. The chain is built from TRBV7-2 and TRBJ2-1; no clear D. The CDR3 totals 12 residues. V was clipped by 3 bases and J by 4 bases, with 4 bases between them. Germline lookup yields CDR1 SGHTA and CDR2 FQGNSA. For the CDR3, the DNA is TGTGCCAGCAGCTTCCCTTACAATGAGCAGTTCTTC. Its translation: CASSFPYNEQFF.

The chain has TRBV7-7 and TRBJ2-2, with 10 nucleotides matching TRBD1. V was pared by 3 bases and J by 6 bases, with 10 bases of the junction left unmatched. CDR1 and CDR2 (germline): SSHAT, FNYEAQ (reference sequence). CDR3 length equals 17 residues. This CDR3 is CASSFAQGQGMPGELFF. The CDR3 DNA reads TGTGCCAGCAGCTTTGCCCAGGGACAGGGGATGCCCGGGGAGCTGTTTTTT.

This clone was found once. The V gene is TRBV27, the J gene TRBJ2-1; possibly TRBD2 for D (7 bases). Germline-derived CDR1 and CDR2 are MNHEY and SMNVEV (reference sequence). Trimming took 6 bases from V and 10 from J, leaving 16 bases between them. The length of the CDR3 is 13 residues. The CDR3 DNA sequence: TGTGCCAGCAGGAGGGGGAGGGCGGGCGAGCAGTTCTTC. It translates to CASRRGRAGEQFF.

CDR3 nucleotide sequence: TGCGCCAGCAGCCAAGATTTAGGGCCAGGGGGCTCCTACGAGCAGTACTTC. This gives the protein CASSQDLGPGGSYEQYF. The chain uses TRBV4-1 and TRBJ2-7; 7 bases map to TRBD1. Germline V gene data show CDR1 as MGHRA and CDR2 as YSYEKL. This CDR3 contains 17 residues. Trimming removed 0 bases from V and 0 bases from J; junction bases left unmatched: 8.

The rearrangement links TRBV29-1 to TRBJ2-3; 8 positions match TRBD1. This CDR3 comprises 13 residues. The V segment lost 5 bases and the J segment 2 bases; nucleotides outside the gene matches: 3. Germline V gene data show CDR1 as SQVTM and CDR2 as ANQGSEA. The CDR3 spells CSVQGAATDTQYF. The CDR3 DNA is TGCAGCGTTCAGGGGGCAGCCACAGATACGCAGTATTTT.

V and J are TRBV13 and TRBJ2-1; D possibly corresponds to TRBD1 (5 bases). Per the germline V gene, CDR1 is PRHDT and CDR2 is FYEKMQ (reference sequence). The ends were cut back, 5 bases at V and 4 bases at J, with 9 bases in the middle. This CDR3 region has 13 residues. The CDR3 coding sequence is TGTGCCAGCAGCCTCCAGGGTTACAATGAGCAGTTCTTC. It specifies CASSLQGYNEQFF. Full variable domain (outside the CDR3, taken from reference TRBV13 and TRBJ2-1): AAGVIQSPRHLIKEKRETATLKCYPIPRHDTVYWYQQGPGQDPQFLISFYEKMQSDKGSIPDRFSAQQFSDYHSELNMSSLELGDSALYFCASSLQGYNEQFFGPGTRLTVL.

The rearrangement uses TRBV29-1 and TRBJ1-2; D uncertain. Trimming took off 7 bases at V and 4 bases at J, with 22 bases between the two ends. This CDR3 spans 15 amino acids. Germline CDR1 and CDR2: SQVTM and ANQGSEA. The CDR3 spells CSADAEGITPYGYTF. In nucleotides, the CDR3 is TGCAGCGCTGACGCCGAGGGCATCACCCCCTATGGCTACACCTTC. Variable domain in full (rest from reference TRBV29-1 and TRBJ1-2): SAVISQKPSRDICQRGTSLTIQCQVDSQVTMMFWYRQQPGQSLTLIATANQGSEATYESGFVIDKFPISRPNLTFSTLTVSNMSPEDSSIYLCSADAEGITPYGYTFGSGTRLTVV.

This chain links TRBV5-6 with TRBJ1-4; D is unresolved. The V and J ends lost 2 bases and 8 bases respectively, with 13 bases between them. This CDR3 is 14 amino acids long. Germline V gene lookup returns CDR1 SGHDT and CDR2 YYEEEE. The CDR3 sequence: CASSFGGSGEKLFF. The CDR3 nucleotides read TGTGCCAGCAGCTTTGGAGGGAGCGGCGAAAAACTGTTTTTT.

V and J are TRBV6-1 and TRBJ2-5, with 10 bases matching TRBD2. This CDR3 contains 15 residues. V lost 6 bases and J lost 5; bases outside the gene matches: 9. Germline assignment: CDR1 MNHNS and CDR2 SASEGT. CDR3 region: CASSPSGRASETQYF. The DNA for the CDR3 is TGTGCCAGCAGCCCCAGCGGGAGGGCCTCGGAGACCCAGTACTTC.

The chain combines TRBV27 with TRBJ2-7; D perhaps matches TRBD2 (6 bases). CDR3 length: 13 amino acids. CDR1 MNHEY and CDR2 SMNVEV come from the germline V gene (reference sequence). The V end lost 5 bases, the J end lost 4 bases, and 12 bases lay between the germline ends. Here the CDR3 DNA reads TGTGCCAGCAGTCCGAGCGGGCCATACGAGCAGTACTTC. It is translated as CASSPSGPYEQYF.

This chain links TRBV28 with TRBJ1-2; 9 bases match TRBD1. Losses at the gene ends were 6 bases for V and 8 bases for J; bases not matched to a gene: 4. Germline lookup yields CDR1 MDHEN and CDR2 SYDVKM. The length of the CDR3 is 12 residues. The CDR3 spells CASRGQGHGYTF. CDR3 coding DNA: TGTGCCAGCAGGGGACAGGGTCACGGCTACACCTTC.

J is TRBJ2-5 and V is TRBV5-1; D is ambiguous. V lost 4 bases, J lost 3 bases, and 10 bases lay in between. The CDR3 runs 13 residues. Germline values: CDR1 SGHRS, CDR2 YFSETQ. The CDR3 protein is CASSPLVEETQYF. The CDR3 bases are TGCGCCAGCAGCCCTCTCGTAGAAGAGACCCAGTACTTC.

The sample holds a few counts of this clone. The rearrangement uses TRBV6-1 and TRBJ2-7; TRBD2 matches 11 bases. Germline V gene data show CDR1 as MNHNS and CDR2 as SASEGT. With 5 bases clipped from V and 0 bases from J, the junction kept 3 bases outside the gene matches. The CDR3 runs 15 residues. The CDR3 is CASSPGTSGSYEQYF. The DNA for the CDR3 is TGTGCCAGCAGTCCCGGGACTAGCGGCTCCTACGAGCAGTACTTC.

Only one count was recorded for this clone. The V call is TRBV5-6, the J call TRBJ1-2; D possibly corresponds to TRBD1 (5 bases). CDR1 and CDR2 (germline): SGHDT, YYEEEE. Between the trimmed V and J ends, which lost 0 bases and 5 bases, there was a span of 14 bases. The CDR3 has 15 amino acids. The CDR3 DNA follows: TGTGCCAGCAGCTTGGCCGGGGGGATCGGTTATGGCTACACCTTC. Its protein is CASSLAGGIGYGYTF.

The chain combines TRBV28 with TRBJ1-5, with a weak D call TRBD1 (6 bases). CDR3 size: 17 residues. In germline, CDR1 is MDHEN, CDR2 SYDVKM. Trimming took off 6 bases at V and 4 bases at J, with 22 bases between the two ends. CDR3 sequence (DNA): TGTGCCAGCAGCGTATACGCCCGAGGGGGGGCTAATCAGCCCCAGCATTTT. It specifies CASSVYARGGANQPQHF.

The rearrangement links TRBV15 to TRBJ2-3; tentative D call: TRBD1 (6 bases). The ends were cut back, 5 bases at V and 0 bases at J, with 12 bases in the middle. The CDR3 spans 15 residues. CDR1 is LNHNV, CDR2 YYDKDF, per germline (reference sequence). The CDR3 protein is CATSSRDTSTDTQYF. The CDR3 DNA reads TGTGCCACCAGCTCCCGGGACACGAGCACAGATACGCAGTATTTT.